Listed here are 15 T cell receptor beta chains from one sample, sequenced in a study of cytomegalovirus exposure and HLA in healthy donors. Primers included in the PCR were 60 Vbeta and 13 Jbeta primers. The data were produced by immunoSEQ multiplex PCR, yet TCRdb's version contains in-frame clones alone and is incomplete. This sample has approximately 90,000 clones, with 85% found just once. The sequenced sample was PBMCs. All receptors come from a man between 40 and 49 years old in good health and CMV-seropositive.

The sample holds one count of this clone. The V gene is TRBV27, the J gene TRBJ2-2; D might be TRBD1 (6 bases). CDR1 MNHEY and CDR2 SMNVEV come from the germline V gene (reference sequence). The V gene lost 2 bases and the J gene lost 1 base, with 11 bases spanning the gap. The CDR3 totals 16 residues. CDR3 bases: TGTGCCAGCAGTTTAGCAGCGACAGGGAACACCGGGGAGCTGTTTTTT. Protein product: CASSLAATGNTGELFF.

The chain carries TRBV7-6 and TRBJ2-7, with 7 bases lining up with TRBD2. Looked up from germline, CDR1 is SGHVS and CDR2 is FNYEAQ. V lost 5 bases and J lost 2; bases outside the gene matches: 9. The CDR3 spans 15 residues. DNA of the CDR3: TGTGCCAGCAGCCTTGGGGCTAGCGGTCCCTACGAGCAGTACTTC. Protein sequence: CASSLGASGPYEQYF. The full variable domain, in which reference TRBV7-6 and TRBJ2-7 provide the parts outside the CDR3, is GAGVSQSPRYKVTKRGQDVALRCDPISGHVSLYWYRQALGQGPEFLTYFNYEAQQDKSGLPNDRFSAERPEGSISTLTIQRTEQRDSAMYRCASSLGASGPYEQYFGPGTRLTVT.

The genes are TRBV29-1 and TRBJ2-3, with D tentatively TRBD2 (7 bases). The germline gives CDR1 SQVTM, CDR2 ANQGSEA. The CDR3 length is 14 residues. V was clipped by 5 bases and J by 5 bases, with 17 bases between them. In DNA form, the CDR3 reads TGCAGCGTTAGGGGGGAGGGCCGACGAGATACGCAGTATTTT. Its protein is CSVRGEGRRDTQYF.

This sequence joins TRBV27 and TRBJ1-2; D unresolved. The CDR3 sequence is 16 residues long. The V gene's germline CDR1 is MNHEY and CDR2 SMNVEV (reference sequence). Trimming cost V 5 bases and J 4 bases, with 20 bases left between them. The CDR3 region has the DNA TGTGCCAGCAGTGGATCCGGGGTAAGAGGCGGCTATGGCTACACCTTC. Translated, it gives CASSGSGVRGGYGYTF.

As concerns this clone: The sample contains more than one DNA sequence encoding this CDR3. The V call is TRBV7-9, the J call TRBJ1-2; the D is unclear. Germline-derived CDR1 and CDR2 are SEHNR and FQNEAQ (reference sequence). The CDR3 sequence is 12 residues long. V was trimmed by 5 bases and J by 8 bases, leaving 12 bases between them. The CDR3 loop reads CASSPPSGGYTF. The CDR3 DNA reads as TGTGCCAGCAGCCCCCCGAGCGGGGGCTACACCTTC.

The chain carries TRBV10-2 and TRBJ2-7; no reliable D call. CDR1 WSHSY and CDR2 SAAADI come from the germline V gene. V was shortened by 0 bases and J by 2 bases, with 14 bases between the two germline ends. The CDR3 contains 16 residues. The CDR3 DNA follows: TGCGCCAGCAGTGAGTCTCTTGGAATAGCTACCTACGAGCAGTACTTC. Residues: CASSESLGIATYEQYF.

The chain joins TRBV6-1 to TRBJ1-2, with TRBD1 matching over 7 bases. Trimming removed 4 bases from V and 4 bases from J; junction bases left unmatched: 6. There are 14 residues in the CDR3. Per the germline V gene, CDR1 is MNHNS and CDR2 is SASEGT. CDR3 loop: CASSGGDRIYGYTF. CDR3 in DNA: TGTGCCAGCAGTGGTGGGGACAGAATCTATGGCTACACCTTC.

The rearrangement uses TRBV6-6 and TRBJ1-5, with D unresolved. Trimming removed 6 bases at V and 0 bases at J, with 12 bases between. The CDR3 covers 15 residues. Germline V gives CDR1 MNHNY, CDR2 SVGAGI (reference sequence). CDR3 protein: CASSPKALSNQPQHF. CDR3 DNA sequence: TGTGCCAGCAGCCCTAAAGCCCTTAGCAATCAGCCCCAGCATTTT.

The chain joins TRBV21-1 to TRBJ2-1; TRBD1, the D gene given by the table, was not confirmed from the DNA. TRBV21-1 is classified as a pseudogene. The CDR3 is 14 amino acids. This chain's CDR3 is CASSNDRLYNEQFF. The CDR3 bases are TGTGCCAGCAGCAATGACAGGCTTTACAATGAGCAGTTCTTC.

The J gene is TRBJ2-5, the V gene TRBV13; TRBD1 might be the D (6 bases). Trimming pared 4 bases from V and 2 bases from J, leaving 17 bases between. This CDR3 has 16 amino acids. Germline assignment: CDR1 PRHDT and CDR2 FYEKMQ (reference sequence). The CDR3 region is CASSSRNRQVQETQYF. CDR3 bases: TGTGCCAGCAGCTCCAGAAACCGACAGGTGCAAGAGACCCAGTACTTC. The whole variable domain, filled in from reference TRBV13 and TRBJ2-5, reads AAGVIQSPRHLIKEKRETATLKCYPIPRHDTVYWYQQGPGQDPQFLISFYEKMQSDKGSIPDRFSAQQFSDYHSELNMSSLELGDSALYFCASSSRNRQVQETQYFGPGTRLLVL.

The CDR3 sequence is CASSFRAAGDSGNEQFF. The CDR3 nucleotides read TGTGCCAGCAGCTTCCGTGCAGCGGGAGATTCAGGGAATGAGCAGTTCTTC. The rearrangement links TRBV11-2 to TRBJ2-1; 8 positions match TRBD2. The V and J ends lost 3 bases and 7 bases, in that order; junction bases with no gene match: 14. Germline assignment: CDR1 SGHAT and CDR2 FQNNGV. This CDR3 has 17 amino acids.

This chain connects TRBV6-7 to TRBJ2-2, with D unresolved. TRBV6-7 is given ORF status, its function remaining uncertain. This CDR3 is built from 16 residues. V was pared by 4 bases and J by 2 bases, with 14 bases between. The CDR3 DNA sequence: TGTGCCAGCAGTTTATGGCTGGCGACAAACACCGGGGAGCTGTTTTTT. Translating gives CASSLWLATNTGELFF.

This chain links TRBV6-5 with TRBJ1-6; a weak D match, TRBD1 (6 bases). CDR3 length: 14 amino acids. Germline CDR1 and CDR2: MNHEY and SVGAGI. Trimming pared 8 bases from V and 10 bases from J, leaving 18 bases between. CDR3 amino acids: CASGKGGMGSPLHF. CDR3 sequence (DNA): TGTGCCAGCGGTAAAGGGGGTATGGGCTCACCCCTCCACTTT.

Written as DNA, the CDR3 is TGTGCCAGCAGCCCTCTGACAGATAGCACAGATACGCAGTATTTT. This translates into CASSPLTDSTDTQYF. V is TRBV7-9 and J is TRBJ2-3; possible D gene TRBD1, 5 bases. Germline lookup yields CDR1 SEHNR and CDR2 FQNEAQ (reference sequence). The CDR3 extends over 15 amino acids. Deletions cut 5 bases from V and 0 bases from J, with 12 bases between.

The V and J genes are TRBV29-1 and TRBJ1-4; 8 nucleotides match TRBD1. V was clipped by 7 bases and J by 10 bases; unmatched bases: 11. Germline CDR1 is SQVTM and CDR2 is ANQGSEA. The CDR3 extends over 13 amino acids. This chain's CDR3 is CSAATGEVGKLFF. DNA for the CDR3: TGCAGCGCAGCGACAGGGGAAGTTGGAAAACTGTTTTTT.